These 21 T cell receptor beta chains came from one sample sequenced in a study of TIL therapy for anti-PD-1-resistant metastatic lung cancer. The immunoSEQ assay was v3. Assay used: immunoSEQ multiplex PCR; TCRdb lists only in-frame clones, some missing. The table lists tens of thousands of clones, about nine tenths of them singletons. Time point of the sample: pre-treatment sample, taken before nivolumab and TIL therapy. Specimen: blood, collected at baseline. These receptors all stem from a person aged 25 to 79 with non-small cell lung cancer.

The chain is built from TRBV18 and TRBJ2-1; D might be TRBD1 (5 bases). The CDR3 totals 14 residues. The germline V gene has CDR1 KGHSH and CDR2 LQKENI. V lost 6 bases to trimming and J lost 5 bases, with 14 bases between them. CDR3 loop: CASSRPGRDNEQFF. The DNA of the CDR3 is TGTGCCAGCTCTCGTCCGGGCAGGGACAATGAGCAGTTCTTC.

The gene calls are TRBV19 and TRBJ1-1; the match to TRBD1 covers 9 bases. This CDR3 contains 16 residues. V trimming: 5 bases; J trimming: 5 bases; junction bases outside the gene matches: 12. CDR1 and CDR2 (germline): LNHDA, SQIVND (reference sequence). The chain's CDR3 is CASSFGTGTVGTEAFF. The CDR3 DNA reads TGTGCCAGTAGTTTCGGGACAGGGACCGTGGGGACTGAAGCTTTCTTT.

This clone has just one count. The rearrangement joins TRBV19 to TRBJ1-6; perhaps TRBD1 as D (6 bases). With 3 bases removed from V and 10 bases from J, the gap between germline ends came to 13 bases. CDR1 LNHDA and CDR2 SQIVND come from the germline V gene (reference sequence). This CDR3 contains 14 residues. CDR3 region: CASSIEQGKSPLHF. CDR3 nucleotide sequence: TGTGCCAGTAGTATCGAACAGGGTAAATCACCCCTCCACTTT.

The chain couples TRBV29-1 to TRBJ1-1, with a tentative D call TRBD1 (6 bases). V was pared by 5 bases and J by 4 bases, with 11 bases between. The CDR3 sequence is 12 residues long. Germline values: CDR1 SQVTM, CDR2 ANQGSEA. Written as DNA, the CDR3 is TGCAGCGTTTTCACAGGGATCACTGAAGCTTTCTTT. The encoded protein is CSVFTGITEAFF. The full variable domain, rest sourced from reference TRBV29-1 and TRBJ1-1, is SAVISQKPSRDICQRGTSLTIQCQVDSQVTMMFWYRQQPGQSLTLIATANQGSEATYESGFVIDKFPISRPNLTFSTLTVSNMSPEDSSIYLCSVFTGITEAFFGQGTRLTVV.

The chain has TRBV20-1 and TRBJ2-1; TRBD2 matches 10 bases. J gave up 0 bases and V 3 bases, and 5 bases lay outside the gene matches. CDR3 length: 16 residues. Germline CDR1 DFQATT, CDR2 SNEGSKA (reference sequence). CDR3: CSASSQREGSYNEQFF. CDR3 DNA: TGCAGTGCTAGTTCCCAGCGGGAGGGCTCCTACAATGAGCAGTTCTTC.

The V call is TRBV6-5, the J call TRBJ1-5; possibly TRBD1 for D (5 bases). With 2 bases removed from V and 0 bases from J, the gap between germline ends came to 8 bases. Germline V gives CDR1 MNHEY, CDR2 SVGAGI. This CDR3 has 15 residues. The CDR3 loop is CASSYSRDSNQPQHF. CDR3 coding DNA: TGTGCCAGCAGTTACAGCAGGGATAGCAATCAGCCCCAGCATTTT.

The sample holds one count of this clone. The chain joins TRBV25-1 to TRBJ1-5; 7 nucleotides match TRBD1. CDR1 MGHDK and CDR2 SYGVNS come from the germline V gene. The CDR3 is 17 amino acids. V was pared by 1 base and J by 2 bases, with 8 bases of the junction left unmatched. The CDR3 DNA is TGTGCCAGCAGTGAATGCTCAGGGGGATCGGGCAATCAGCCCCAGCATTTT. Protein product: CASSECSGGSGNQPQHF.

V is TRBV25-1 and J is TRBJ2-7, with unresolved D. Deletions cut 4 bases from V and 1 base from J, with 2 bases between. This CDR3 spans 11 amino acids. The germline V gene has CDR1 MGHDK and CDR2 SYGVNS. Here the CDR3 DNA reads TGTGCCAGCAGTGGGTCCTACGAGCAGTACTTC. Translated: CASSGSYEQYF.

The genes are TRBV2 and TRBJ2-7; no definite D call. CDR3 length equals 13 residues. CDR1 is SNHLY and CDR2 is FYNNEI in the germline V gene. V was trimmed by 6 bases and J by 6 bases, leaving 15 bases between them. The chain's CDR3 is CASRETYGPEQYF. CDR3 nucleotide sequence: TGTGCCAGCAGAGAAACGTATGGGCCCGAGCAGTACTTC.

V is TRBV29-1 and J is TRBJ2-7; D remains unclear. Germline V lookup: CDR1 SQVTM, CDR2 ANQGSEA. The CDR3 spans 12 residues. V was trimmed by 4 bases and J by 3 bases, leaving 10 bases between them. The CDR3 here is CSVVVTVYEQYF. The DNA for the CDR3 is TGCAGCGTTGTGGTAACGGTCTACGAGCAGTACTTC.

The rearrangement links TRBV7-3 to TRBJ2-2; D gene unclear. Germline CDR1 and CDR2: SGHTA and FQGTGA. Trimming left V 2 bases short and J 6 bases short, with 7 bases between. The CDR3 runs 13 residues. The CDR3 loop reads CASSLLVSGELFF. The CDR3 region has the DNA TGTGCCAGCAGCTTACTTGTCTCCGGGGAGCTGTTTTTT.

This clone occurred a few times. The V and J genes are TRBV7-3 and TRBJ2-2, with D possibly TRBD2 on 5 matching bases. The germline V gene has CDR1 SGHTA and CDR2 FQGTGA. The V end was cut by 2 bases, the J end by 4 bases, with 14 bases between. The CDR3 runs to 16 residues. The CDR3 sequence is CASSLDGLPTTGELFF. CDR3 DNA sequence: TGTGCCAGCAGCTTAGACGGACTCCCAACCACCGGGGAGCTGTTTTTT.

The chain recombines TRBV30 with TRBJ1-1; no clear D gene. Deletions cut 0 bases from V and 3 bases from J, with 8 bases between. The CDR3 has 13 amino acids. Looked up from germline, CDR1 is GTSNPN and CDR2 is SVGIG (reference sequence). CDR3 residues: CAWSVSQDTEAFF. The CDR3 DNA follows: TGTGCCTGGAGTGTATCCCAGGACACTGAAGCTTTCTTT.

This rearrangement joins TRBV10-3 to TRBJ2-7, with D possibly being TRBD1 (5 bases). From germline, CDR1 is ENHRY and CDR2 SYGVKD. The CDR3 consists of 14 residues. The ends were cut back, 0 bases at V and 3 bases at J, with 9 bases in the middle. The CDR3 region is CAISESGQGYEQYF. The CDR3 DNA reads TGTGCCATCAGTGAGTCAGGGCAGGGCTACGAGCAGTACTTC.

This sequence joins TRBV7-6 and TRBJ2-7, with D perhaps matching TRBD1 (5 bases). V lost 5 bases and J 3 bases, leaving 11 bases between the germline ends. The CDR3 extends over 13 amino acids. Germline CDR1 is SGHVS and CDR2 is FNYEAQ. CDR3: CASSRQRLYEQYF. The CDR3 DNA follows: TGTGCCAGCAGCAGACAGAGGCTCTACGAGCAGTACTTC.

This clone was observed a single time. The V gene is TRBV25-1, the J gene TRBJ1-2, with D hard to call. V lost 1 base and J lost 4, with 10 bases in between. The CDR3 consists of 14 residues. CDR1 MGHDK and CDR2 SYGVNS come from the germline V gene. CDR3 amino acids: CASSESRHSYGYTF. DNA for the CDR3: TGTGCCAGCAGTGAATCACGACATTCCTATGGCTACACCTTC.

The chain carries TRBV5-4 and TRBJ2-1; perhaps D is TRBD1 or TRBD2 (5 bases each). The germline V gene encodes CDR1 SGHNT and CDR2 YYREEE (reference sequence). Deletions cut 0 bases from V and 0 bases from J, with 7 bases between. The CDR3 runs to 15 residues. CDR3 sequence reads: CASSLGGSSYNEQFF. CDR3 nucleotides: TGTGCCAGCAGCTTGGGGGGGAGCTCCTACAATGAGCAGTTCTTC.

V is TRBV12-5 and J is TRBJ1-2, with 8 bases that match TRBD1. V lost 5 bases, J lost 2 bases, and 1 base stayed unmatched. This CDR3 spans 13 amino acids. Germline V CDR1 and CDR2: LGHNT, FRNRAP. DNA of the CDR3: TGTGCTAGTGGTGGGACAGGAAACTATGGCTACACCTTC. Residues: CASGGTGNYGYTF.

The DNA of the CDR3 is TGTGCCAGCAGTTTAGGGGTACCGGGCCCCCGCTCCACTGAAGCTTTCTTT. It specifies CASSLGVPGPRSTEAFF. The genes are TRBV27 and TRBJ1-1; D gene unclear. V gave up 2 bases and J gave up 4 bases, with 20 bases separating them. This CDR3 has 17 amino acids. Germline CDR1 reads MNHEY; CDR2 reads SMNVEV (reference sequence).

The chain is built from TRBV27 and TRBJ2-7; TRBD1 might be the D (6 bases). The germline gives CDR1 MNHEY, CDR2 SMNVEV (reference sequence). V lost 2 bases to trimming and J lost 6 bases, with 14 bases between them. There are 14 residues in the CDR3. The CDR3 loop is CASSLKGRGSEQYF. The CDR3 coding sequence is TGTGCCAGCAGTTTAAAGGGCAGGGGCTCCGAGCAGTACTTC.

V usage is TRBV12-2 and J usage is TRBJ2-7; the table's TRBD2 call for D was not verified on the DNA. TRBV12-2 is noted as a pseudogene. The CDR3 is 14 amino acids. Here the CDR3 reads CASRLGVESYEQYF. Here the CDR3 DNA reads TGTGCAAGTCGCTTGGGAGTAGAATCCTACGAGCAGTACTTC.